These 7 T cell receptor beta chains were all obtained from the same sample, sequenced in a study of blood T cell repertoires in COVID-19 (dated by TCRdb to 2020 to 2021). Receptor amplification or capture employed the immunoSEQ multiplex PCR assay. Drawn from immuneACCESS, this table holds only the in-frame rearrangements with V and J called that TCRdb kept. Clones are partly lost; checked studies trace under half to an unresolved V gene and leave the rest unexplained. In all, the sample holds some 70,000 clones, and about 85% of those were seen once. The ten largest clones capture 2.5% to 3% of the sample. Specimen: peripheral blood. These receptors all stem from a man at least 80 years old with acute or convalescent COVID-19.

In its sample, this clone was seen a few times. This chain joins TRBV4-1 and TRBJ1-1, with D unresolved. Germline V lookup: CDR1 MGHRA, CDR2 YSYEKL. Trimming left V 0 bases short and J 1 base short, with 6 bases between. The CDR3 covers 14 residues. The chain's CDR3 is CASSQDNWNTEAFF. In DNA form, the CDR3 reads TGCGCCAGCAGCCAAGATAATTGGAACACTGAAGCTTTCTTT.

Note on this clone: The sample carries other DNA sequences with the same CDR3. The chain combines TRBV5-1 with TRBJ1-1; TRBD1 aligns across 7 bases. V shed 4 bases, J shed 0 bases, and the junction held 3 bases outside the gene matches. The CDR3 has 14 residues. Germline CDR1 SGHRS, CDR2 YFSETQ. The CDR3 is CASSPGGVNTEAFF. CDR3 in DNA: TGCGCCAGCAGCCCAGGGGGTGTGAACACTGAAGCTTTCTTT.

This clone was observed a single time. V is TRBV10-3 and J is TRBJ1-2, with 9 bases matching TRBD1. V lost 0 bases to trimming and J lost 7 bases; unmatched junction nucleotides: 6. The CDR3 covers 15 residues. Germline-derived CDR1 and CDR2 are ENHRY and SYGVKD. The CDR3: CAISESGQGSVGYTF. The CDR3 nucleotides are TGTGCCATCAGTGAGTCGGGACAGGGATCCGTTGGCTACACCTTC.

This clone was observed once. CDR3 in DNA: TGTGCCAGCAGCCAAGCAGGGCGATCACGATCCTACAATGAGCAGTTCTTC. Translation gives CASSQAGRSRSYNEQFF. The chain has TRBV3-1 (or the pseudogene TRBV3-2) and TRBJ2-1, with D maybe TRBD1 (5 bases). The CDR3 is 17 amino acids. Trimming removed 1 base from V and 1 base from J, with 14 bases in between. The V gene's germline CDR1 is LGHDT and CDR2 YNNKEL (reference sequence).

This clone was picked up one time. J is TRBJ2-7 and V is TRBV6-2 or TRBV6-3; 8 nucleotides line up with TRBD1. There are 14 residues in the CDR3. Trimming cost V 6 bases and J 6 bases; bases outside gene matches: 10. Germline CDR1 reads MNHEY; CDR2 reads SVGEGT. The CDR3 region has the DNA TGTGCCAGCAGCCAACAGGGGGAATCGACCGAGCAGTACTTC. Its translation is CASSQQGESTEQYF.

CDR3 amino acids: CASKGLAGDYEQYF. Written as DNA, the CDR3 is TGTGCCAGCAAGGGACTAGCGGGAGACTACGAGCAGTACTTC. This chain joins TRBV2 and TRBJ2-7, with 14 bases identical to TRBD2. This CDR3 has 14 amino acids. Trimming cost V 7 bases and J 3 bases; bases outside gene matches: 2. Germline V gene lookup returns CDR1 SNHLY and CDR2 FYNNEI.

The chain combines TRBV4-3 with TRBJ1-4, with unresolved D. The CDR3 spans 17 residues. Germline CDR1 reads LGHNA; CDR2 reads YSLEER. With 0 bases removed from V and 0 bases from J, the gap between germline ends came to 11 bases. CDR3 region: CASSQEVSEPTNEKLFF. CDR3 bases: TGCGCCAGCAGCCAAGAAGTCAGTGAACCAACTAATGAAAAACTGTTTTTT.